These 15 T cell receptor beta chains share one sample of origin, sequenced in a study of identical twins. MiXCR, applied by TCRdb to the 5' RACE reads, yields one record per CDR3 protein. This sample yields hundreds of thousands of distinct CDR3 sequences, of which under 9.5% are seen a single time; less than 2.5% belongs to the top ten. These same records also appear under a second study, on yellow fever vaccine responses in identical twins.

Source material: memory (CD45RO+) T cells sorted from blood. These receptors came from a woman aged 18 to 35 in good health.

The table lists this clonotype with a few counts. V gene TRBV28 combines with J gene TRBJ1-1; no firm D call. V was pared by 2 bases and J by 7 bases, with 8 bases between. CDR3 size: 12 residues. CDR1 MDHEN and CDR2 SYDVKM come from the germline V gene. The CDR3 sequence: CASSLRHVEAFF. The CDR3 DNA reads TGTGCCAGCAGTTTACGACACGTTGAAGCTTTCTTT.

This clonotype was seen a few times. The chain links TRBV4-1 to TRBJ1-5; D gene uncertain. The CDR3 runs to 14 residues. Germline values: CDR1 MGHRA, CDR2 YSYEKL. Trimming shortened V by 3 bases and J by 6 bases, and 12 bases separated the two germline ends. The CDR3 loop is CASSQLGGFQPQHF. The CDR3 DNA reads TGCGCCAGCAGCCAGTTGGGAGGGTTTCAGCCCCAGCATTTT.

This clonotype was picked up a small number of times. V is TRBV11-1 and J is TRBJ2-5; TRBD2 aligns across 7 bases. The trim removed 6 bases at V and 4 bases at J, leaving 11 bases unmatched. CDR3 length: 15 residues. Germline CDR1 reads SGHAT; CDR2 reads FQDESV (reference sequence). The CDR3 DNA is TGTGCCAGCAGTCGACTAGCACTATTAGGAGAGACCCAGTACTTC. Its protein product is CASSRLALLGETQYF.

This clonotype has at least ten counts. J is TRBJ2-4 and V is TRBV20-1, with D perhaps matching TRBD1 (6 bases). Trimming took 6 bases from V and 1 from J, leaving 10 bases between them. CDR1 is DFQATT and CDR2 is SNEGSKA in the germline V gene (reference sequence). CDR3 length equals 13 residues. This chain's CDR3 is CSASTGAKNIQYF. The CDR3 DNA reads TGCAGTGCCAGCACAGGGGCCAAAAACATTCAGTACTTC.

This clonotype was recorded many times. The CDR3 DNA follows: TGTGCCAGCAGAACTACTTACCAGGGGAATGAGCAGTTCTTC. Protein product: CASRTTYQGNEQFF. The chain recombines TRBV12-3 or TRBV12-4 with TRBJ2-1; TRBD1 is a possible D gene (6 bases). Trimming pared 6 bases from V and 7 bases from J, leaving 16 bases between. This CDR3 is 14 amino acids long.

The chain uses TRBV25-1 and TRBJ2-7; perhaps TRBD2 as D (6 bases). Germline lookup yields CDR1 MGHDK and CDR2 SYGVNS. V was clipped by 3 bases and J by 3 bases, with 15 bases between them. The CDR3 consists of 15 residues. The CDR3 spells CASSDSKDGGYEQYF. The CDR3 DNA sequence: TGTGCCAGCAGTGATTCCAAGGACGGGGGCTACGAGCAGTACTTC.

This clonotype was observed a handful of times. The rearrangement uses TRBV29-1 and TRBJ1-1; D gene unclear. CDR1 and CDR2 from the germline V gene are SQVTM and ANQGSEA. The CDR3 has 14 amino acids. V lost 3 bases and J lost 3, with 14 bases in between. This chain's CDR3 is CSVDDGSGYTEAFF. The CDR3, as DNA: TGCAGCGTTGACGACGGTAGTGGGTACACTGAAGCTTTCTTT.

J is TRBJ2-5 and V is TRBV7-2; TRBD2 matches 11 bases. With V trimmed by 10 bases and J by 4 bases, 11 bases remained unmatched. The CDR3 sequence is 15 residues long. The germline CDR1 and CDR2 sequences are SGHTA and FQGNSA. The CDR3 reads CAMSPPGTSGETQYF. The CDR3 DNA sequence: TGTGCCATGAGCCCCCCCGGGACTAGCGGAGAGACCCAGTACTTC.

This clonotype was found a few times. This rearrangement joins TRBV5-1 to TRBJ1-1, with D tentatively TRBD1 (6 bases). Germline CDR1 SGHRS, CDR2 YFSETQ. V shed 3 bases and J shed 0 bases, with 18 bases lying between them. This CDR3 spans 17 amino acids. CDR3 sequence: CASSSPDGGRMNTEAFF. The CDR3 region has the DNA TGCGCCAGCAGCTCCCCAGACGGGGGGCGGATGAACACTGAAGCTTTCTTT.

The CDR3 reads CASSYRGGGYGYTF. DNA for the CDR3: TGTGCCAGCAGCTACAGGGGCGGAGGCTATGGCTACACCTTC. The J gene is TRBJ1-2, the V gene TRBV28; 7 bases are a match to TRBD1. The CDR3 is 14 residues long. CDR1 and CDR2 from the germline V gene are MDHEN and SYDVKM. With V trimmed by 6 bases and J by 4 bases, 8 bases remained unmatched.

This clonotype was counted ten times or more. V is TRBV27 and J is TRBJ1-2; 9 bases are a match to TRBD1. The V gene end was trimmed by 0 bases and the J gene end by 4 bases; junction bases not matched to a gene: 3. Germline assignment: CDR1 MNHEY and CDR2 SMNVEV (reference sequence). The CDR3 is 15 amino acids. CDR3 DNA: TGTGCCAGCAGTTTATCAGGGACAGGGATCTATGGCTACACCTTC. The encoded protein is CASSLSGTGIYGYTF.

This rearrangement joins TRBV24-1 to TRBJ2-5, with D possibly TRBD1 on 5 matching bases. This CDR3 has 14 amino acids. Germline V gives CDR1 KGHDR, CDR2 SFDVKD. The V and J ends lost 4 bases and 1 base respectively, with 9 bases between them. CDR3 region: CATSERQSQETQYF. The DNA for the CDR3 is TGTGCCACCAGTGAGCGACAGAGCCAAGAGACCCAGTACTTC.

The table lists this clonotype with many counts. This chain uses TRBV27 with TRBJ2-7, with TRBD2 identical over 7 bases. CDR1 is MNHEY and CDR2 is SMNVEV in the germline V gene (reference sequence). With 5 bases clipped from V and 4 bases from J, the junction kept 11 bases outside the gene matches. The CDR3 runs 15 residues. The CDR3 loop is CASSPDLAALYEQYF. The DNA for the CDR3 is TGTGCCAGCAGTCCCGACCTAGCGGCCCTGTACGAGCAGTACTTC.

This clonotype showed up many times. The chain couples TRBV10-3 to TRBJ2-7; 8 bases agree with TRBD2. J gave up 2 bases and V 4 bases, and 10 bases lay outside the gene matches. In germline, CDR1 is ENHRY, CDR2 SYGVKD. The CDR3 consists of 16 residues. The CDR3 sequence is CAISARTSGSTYEQYF. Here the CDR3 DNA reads TGTGCCATCAGTGCCCGCACTAGCGGATCTACCTACGAGCAGTACTTC.

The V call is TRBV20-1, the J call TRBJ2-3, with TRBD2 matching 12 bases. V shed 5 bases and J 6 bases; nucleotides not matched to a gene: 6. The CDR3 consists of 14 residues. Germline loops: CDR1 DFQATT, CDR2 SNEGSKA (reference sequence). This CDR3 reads CSAWTSGVGDTQYF. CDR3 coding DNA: TGCAGTGCTTGGACTAGCGGGGTTGGGGATACGCAGTATTTT.